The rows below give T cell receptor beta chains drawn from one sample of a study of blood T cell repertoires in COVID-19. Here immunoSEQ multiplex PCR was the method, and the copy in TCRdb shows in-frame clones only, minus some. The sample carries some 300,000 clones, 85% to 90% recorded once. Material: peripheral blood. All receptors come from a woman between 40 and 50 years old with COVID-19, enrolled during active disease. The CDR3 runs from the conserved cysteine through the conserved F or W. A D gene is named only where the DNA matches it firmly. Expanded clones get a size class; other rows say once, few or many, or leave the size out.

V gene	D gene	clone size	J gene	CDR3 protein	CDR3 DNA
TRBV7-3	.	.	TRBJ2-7	CASSLNSRAYEQYF	TGTGCCAGCAGCTTAAATTCTCGGGCCTACGAGCAGTACTTC
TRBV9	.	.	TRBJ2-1	CASSVNELPQFF	TGTGCCAGCAGCGTAAATGAACTCCCTCAGTTCTTC
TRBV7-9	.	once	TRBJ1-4	CASSLGLGEGIGLFF	TGTGCCAGCAGCTTAGGACTCGGGGAAGGGATCGGACTGTTTTTT
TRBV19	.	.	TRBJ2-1	CASRDQRTHSSSYNEQFF	TGTGCCAGTAGGGATCAGCGAACACACTCGAGCTCCTACAATGAGCAGTTCTTC
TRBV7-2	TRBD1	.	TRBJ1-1	CASREGTGIRNTEAFF	TGTGCCAGCAGGGAGGGGACAGGGATCCGGAACACTGAAGCTTTCTTT
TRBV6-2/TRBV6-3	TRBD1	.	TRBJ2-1	CASSSGQGSNEQFF	TGTGCCAGCAGTTCCGGACAGGGCTCCAATGAGCAGTTCTTC
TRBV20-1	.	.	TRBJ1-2	CSARQGYGYTF	TGCAGTGCTAGGCAGGGGTATGGCTACACCTTC
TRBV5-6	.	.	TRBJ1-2	CASSSTDRSSYGYTF	TGTGCCAGCAGCTCTACCGACAGGTCCAGCTATGGCTACACCTTC
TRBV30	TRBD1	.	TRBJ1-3	CAWARGNGNTIYF	TGTGCCTGGGCCAGGGGGAATGGAAACACCATATATTTT
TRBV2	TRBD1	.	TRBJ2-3	CASSVDRGSTDTQYF	TGTGCCAGCAGCGTTGACAGGGGCAGCACAGATACGCAGTATTTT
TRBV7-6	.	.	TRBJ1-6	CASSLASARHRGSPLHF	TGTGCCAGCAGCTTGGCTTCAGCGCGGCATCGTGGGTCACCCCTCCACTTT
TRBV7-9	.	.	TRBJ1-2	CASTRTGTKFGYTF	TGTGCCAGCACCCGAACCGGGACAAAGTTCGGCTACACCTTC
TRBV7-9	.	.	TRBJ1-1	CASSKGGEYTEAFF	TGTGCCAGCAGCAAAGGCGGGGAATACACTGAAGCTTTCTTT
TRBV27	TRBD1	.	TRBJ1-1	CASSLQGWTEAFF	TGTGCCAGCAGCTTACAGGGGTGGACTGAAGCTTTCTTT
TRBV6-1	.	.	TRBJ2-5	CASSETQETQYF	TGTGCCAGCAGTGAGACTCAAGAGACCCAGTACTTC
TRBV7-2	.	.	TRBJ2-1	CASSLAPLRDEQFF	TGTGCCAGCAGCTTAGCGCCCCTGCGGGATGAGCAGTTCTTC
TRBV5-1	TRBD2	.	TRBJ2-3	CASSHRSLREARTDTQYF	TGCGCCAGCAGCCATCGCTCACTACGGGAGGCGCGCACAGATACGCAGTATTTT
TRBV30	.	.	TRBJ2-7	CAWSFRGDYEQYF	TGTGCCTGGAGTTTCAGGGGAGACTACGAGCAGTACTTC
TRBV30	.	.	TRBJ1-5	CAWSAGQPQHF	TGTGCCTGGAGTGCGGGACAGCCCCAGCATTTT
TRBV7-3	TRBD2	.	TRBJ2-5	CASSSRGEETQYF	TGTGCCAGCAGCTCGCGGGGGGAAGAGACCCAGTACTTC
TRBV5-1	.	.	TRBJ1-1	CASSSRGITEAFF	TGCGCCAGCAGTAGCAGGGGAATCACTGAAGCTTTCTTT
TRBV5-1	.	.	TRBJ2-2	CASSLSLPRGTGELFF	TGCGCCAGCAGCTTGAGCTTGCCCAGGGGAACCGGGGAGCTGTTTTTT
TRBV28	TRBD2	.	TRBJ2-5	CASSPLAGSGETQYF	TGTGCCAGCAGTCCCCTAGCGGGATCGGGGGAGACCCAGTACTTC
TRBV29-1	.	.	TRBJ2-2	CSVERGTGLGELFF	TGCAGCGTTGAAAGGGGAACAGGGTTGGGGGAGCTGTTTTTT
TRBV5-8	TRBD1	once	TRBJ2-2	CASSRTGAGTGELFF	TGTGCCAGCAGCCGGACAGGGGCAGGCACCGGGGAGCTGTTTTTT
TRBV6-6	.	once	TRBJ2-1	CASSSTSPDVQFF	TGTGCCAGCAGTTCCACTAGCCCCGATGTGCAGTTCTTC
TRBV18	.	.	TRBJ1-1	CASSPKSQGEAFF	TGTGCCAGCTCACCAAAATCCCAGGGCGAAGCTTTCTTT
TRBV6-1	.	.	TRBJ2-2	CASSEIRGRGNTGELFF	TGTGCCAGCAGTGAAATAAGGGGCAGGGGGAACACCGGGGAGCTGTTTTTT
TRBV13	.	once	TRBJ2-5	CASSPRGLADQETQYF	TGTGCCAGCAGCCCCCGGGGGCTAGCGGACCAAGAGACCCAGTACTTC
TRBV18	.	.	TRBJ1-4	CASSRYRRGDEKLFF	TGTGCCAGCTCACGATACAGGAGGGGAGATGAAAAACTGTTTTTT
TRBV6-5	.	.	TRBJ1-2	CASNLATIYGYTF	TGTGCCAGCAACTTAGCCACGATCTATGGCTACACCTTC
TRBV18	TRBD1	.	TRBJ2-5	CASSPTGDGETQYF	TGTGCCAGCTCACCGACAGGGGATGGGGAGACCCAGTACTTC
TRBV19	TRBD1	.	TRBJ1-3	CASRDRTSSGNTIYF	TGTGCCAGTAGGGACAGGACCTCCTCTGGAAACACCATATATTTT
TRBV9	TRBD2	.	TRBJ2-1	CASSVGTSGRNEQFF	TGTGCCAGCAGCGTTGGGACTAGCGGGAGAAATGAGCAGTTCTTC
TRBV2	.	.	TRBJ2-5	CASRQMTAQETQYF	TGTGCCAGCAGACAAATGACAGCACAAGAGACCCAGTACTTC
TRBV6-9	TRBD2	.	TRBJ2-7	CASSKTSGEYEQYF	TGTGCCAGCAGTAAGACTAGCGGGGAGTACGAGCAGTACTTC
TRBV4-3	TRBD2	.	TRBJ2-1	CASSRILAGVGNEQFF	TGCGCCAGCAGCCGTATACTAGCGGGAGTTGGCAATGAGCAGTTCTTC
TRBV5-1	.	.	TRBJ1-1	CASSLRDTEAFF	TGCGCCAGCAGCCTCAGGGACACTGAAGCTTTCTTT
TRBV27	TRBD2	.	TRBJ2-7	CASTGGDYEQYF	TGTGCCAGCACGGGGGGGGACTACGAGCAGTACTTC
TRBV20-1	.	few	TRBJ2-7	CSASPGPGSYEQYF	TGCAGTGCTAGTCCGGGTCCCGGCTCCTACGAGCAGTACTTC
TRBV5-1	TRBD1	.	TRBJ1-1	CASSPLAGTGDMNTEAFF	TGCGCCAGCAGCCCCCTGGCCGGGACAGGAGACATGAACACTGAAGCTTTCTTT
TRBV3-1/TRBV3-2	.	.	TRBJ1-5	CASSQGVGDQPQHF	TGTGCCAGCAGCCAAGGGGTCGGGGATCAGCCCCAGCATTTT
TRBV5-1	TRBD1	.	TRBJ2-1	CASSLGARDRVNEQFF	TGCGCCAGCAGCTTAGGGGCCCGGGACAGGGTAAATGAGCAGTTCTTC
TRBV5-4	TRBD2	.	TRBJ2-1	CASSYGGAGGEQFF	TGTGCCAGCAGCTACGGGGGGGCGGGCGGTGAGCAGTTCTTC
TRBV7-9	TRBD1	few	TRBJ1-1	CASSWDRGNTEAFF	TGTGCCAGCAGCTGGGACAGGGGGAACACTGAAGCTTTCTTT
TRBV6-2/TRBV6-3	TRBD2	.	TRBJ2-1	CASSFLRTSGVYNEQFF	TGTGCCAGCAGTTTCCTTCGGACTAGCGGGGTGTACAATGAGCAGTTCTTC
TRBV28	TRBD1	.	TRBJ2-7	CASSLSWTGYTSYEQYF	TGTGCCAGCAGTTTATCGTGGACAGGCTATACCTCCTACGAGCAGTACTTC
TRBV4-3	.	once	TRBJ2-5	CASSQGDTAGETQYF	TGCGCCAGCAGCCAGGGTGACACCGCGGGAGAGACCCAGTACTTC
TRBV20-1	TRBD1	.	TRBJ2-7	CSASGQGGWEQYF	TGCAGTGCTAGTGGACAGGGCGGTTGGGAGCAGTACTTC
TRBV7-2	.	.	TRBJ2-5	CASSLVVWTEKETQYF	TGTGCCAGCAGCTTAGTGGTCTGGACAGAAAAAGAGACCCAGTACTTC
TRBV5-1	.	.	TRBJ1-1	CASSYPKGGSNTEAFF	TGCGCCAGCAGCTATCCAAAGGGAGGTTCGAACACTGAAGCTTTCTTT
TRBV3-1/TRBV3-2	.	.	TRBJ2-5	CASSPGWGDQETQYF	TGTGCCAGCAGCCCTGGCTGGGGGGACCAAGAGACCCAGTACTTC
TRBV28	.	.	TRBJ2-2	CASRARRGEDTGELFF	TGTGCCAGCAGGGCTCGTAGGGGTGAGGACACCGGGGAGCTGTTTTTT
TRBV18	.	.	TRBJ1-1	CASSPGPPRGTEAFF	TGTGCCAGCTCACCGGGCCCCCCTAGGGGCACTGAAGCTTTCTTT
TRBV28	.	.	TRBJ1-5	CASIQGGYQPQHF	TGTGCCAGCATCCAGGGAGGGTATCAGCCCCAGCATTTT
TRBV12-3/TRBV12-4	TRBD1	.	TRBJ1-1	CATNQGENTEAFF	TGTGCCACCAATCAGGGGGAAAACACTGAAGCTTTCTTT
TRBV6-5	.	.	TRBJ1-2	CASTDAAHSDYGYTF	TGTGCCAGCACCGACGCAGCTCACAGTGACTATGGCTACACCTTC